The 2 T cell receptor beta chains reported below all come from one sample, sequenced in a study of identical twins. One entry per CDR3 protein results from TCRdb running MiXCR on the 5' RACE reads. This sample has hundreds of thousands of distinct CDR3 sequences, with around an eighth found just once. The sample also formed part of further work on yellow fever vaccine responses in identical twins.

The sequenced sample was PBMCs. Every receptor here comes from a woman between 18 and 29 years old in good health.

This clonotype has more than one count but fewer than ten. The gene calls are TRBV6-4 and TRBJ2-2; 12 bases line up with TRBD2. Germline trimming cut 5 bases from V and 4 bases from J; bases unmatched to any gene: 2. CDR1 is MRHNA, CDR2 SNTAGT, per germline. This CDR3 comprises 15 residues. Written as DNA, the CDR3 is TGTGCCAGCAGTCCGACTAGCGGGAGCACCGGGGAGCTGTTTTTT. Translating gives CASSPTSGSTGELFF.

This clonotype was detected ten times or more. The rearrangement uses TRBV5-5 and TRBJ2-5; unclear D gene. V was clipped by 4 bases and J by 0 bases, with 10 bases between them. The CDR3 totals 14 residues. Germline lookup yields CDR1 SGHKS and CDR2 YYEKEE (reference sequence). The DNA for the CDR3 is TGTGCCAGCAGCCCATCCGGGTACCAAGAGACCCAGTACTTC. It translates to CASSPSGYQETQYF. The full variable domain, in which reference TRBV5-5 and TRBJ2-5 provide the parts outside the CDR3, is DAGVTQSPTHLIKTRGQQVTLRCSPISGHKSVSWYQQVLGQGPQFIFQYYEKEERGRGNFPDRFSARQFPNYSSELNVNALLLGDSALYLCASSPSGYQETQYFGPGTRLLVL.